The present T cell receptor (beta chain) was sequenced within a study of T cell clonality in common variable immunodeficiency (dated by TCRdb to between 2014 and 2017). For sequencing, equivalent amounts of genomic DNA were input from CVID and control samples. For every sample, a 60 bp segment covering the rearranged TCRbeta CDR3 region was amplified and then sequenced. TCRbeta amplification used the immunoSEQ assay, a bias-corrected multiplex PCR with high-throughput sequencing. Regarding the original processing steps: Every unique nucleotide sequence counted as a clone and was annotated with V, D and J genes, copy number and frequency. Sequences were labeled productive if in frame, and non-productive if out of frame or containing stop codons. Clonality was calculated from Shannon's entropy as previously described. Mean CDR3 Kyte-Doolittle hydropathy was derived from the predicted amino acid sequences of productive clones. Hierarchical clustering of scaled V gene usage was performed with the R hclust function using Manhattan distance and complete linkage. To assess clone sharing by CDR3 amino acid sequence, 12 repertoires per group were resampled over 100 rounds. The repertoires were searched for more than 65 published EBV-specific and approximately 240 published CMV-specific TCRbeta sequences. A couple of CVID samples yielding fewer than 10,000 sequences were excluded from analysis, leaving approximately 40 CVID repertoires. TCRdb took over this immuneACCESS table, retaining in-frame rearrangements with V and J assigned. Such tables are incomplete; in checked studies, under half of the missing clones stem from an unresolved V gene, and the remainder is unexplained. D and trimming come from the DNA, and the V and J calls and clone size come from that table. For this sample, more than 35,000 clones appear and none is a singleton. Approximately 3% of the sample lies in the top ten.

The CDR3 sequence holds 15 residues, the cysteine and phenylalanine included. Of the CDR3's DNA, 36 bases were read; they are in frame from base 1. Relative to germline, V is 4 bases shorter and J is 0 bases shorter, with 13 bases between their ends. Via the germline V gene, CDR1 is SGDLS and CDR2 YYNGEE. Most CVID patients and most healthy controls were of Caucasian heritage. Heparinized peripheral whole blood samples of roughly 5 to 9 ml were obtained from each donor. Genomic DNA from adults with common variable immune deficiency (CVID) and from healthy adult controls was the source for sequencing TCRbeta CDR3 repertoires. A total of some 22 healthy adult volunteers (around 12 female and around 10 male; age range about 20 to 70 years, mean age around 35) were included in the control group. To isolate peripheral blood mononuclear cells, diluted blood was subjected to density centrifugation over Hypaque 1077 or Ficoll-Paque. Unsorted mononuclear cells served as the source of genomic DNA, which was extracted either by Qiagen column purification or by a centrifugation-based method.

Results the study describes overall, beyond this receptor: Compared with healthy controls, CVID subjects showed increased TCRbeta clonality (t-test p = 0.018), a feature most characteristic of about a third of subjects. Correlations between repertoire features and clinical complications were limited by patient heterogeneity within the CVID cohort. Fewer deletions and N-nucleotide insertions were reportedly observed in CVID TCRbeta sequences, and highly modified clones with 13 or more V deletions were reportedly absent from CVID TCRbeta sequences. Fewer TCRbeta clones were shared among CVID subjects than among healthy controls (p < 0.0001). Even though DNA input was the same, control samples had an average of around 81,000 unique sequences each, compared with 25,000 to 35,000 in CVID samples. It was noted by the authors that sequencing of the repertoires of T cell subpopulations would be needed to clarify the cause of the increased clonality in CVID.

This clone was detected many times. Its antigen remains undetermined. The CDR3 end is not reached by the read, which stops 3 residues before it; the germline J gene fills it in. Material: peripheral blood mononuclear cells. This receptor was taken from a person aged 18 to 75 in good health. This chain joins TRBV9 to TRBJ1-1; a tentative D match to TRBD1 spans 5 bases. Incomplete CDR3 DNA: TGTGCCAGCAGCCCCTCAGGACACCTGAACACTGAA. Translated, it reads CASSPSGHLNTE. The full CDR3 protein is CASSPSGHLNTEAFF.